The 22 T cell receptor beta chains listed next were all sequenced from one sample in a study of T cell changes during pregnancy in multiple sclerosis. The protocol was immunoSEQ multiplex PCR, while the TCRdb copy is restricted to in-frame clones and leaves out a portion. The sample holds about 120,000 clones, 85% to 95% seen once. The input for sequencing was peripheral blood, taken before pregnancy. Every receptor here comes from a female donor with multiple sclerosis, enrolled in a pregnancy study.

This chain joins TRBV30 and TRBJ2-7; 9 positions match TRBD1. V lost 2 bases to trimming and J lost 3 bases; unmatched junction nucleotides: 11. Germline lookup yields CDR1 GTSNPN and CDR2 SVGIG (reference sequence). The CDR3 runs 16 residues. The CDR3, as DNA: TGTGCCTGGAGTCCCCCGGGACAGGGAAGGAGCTACGAGCAGTACTTC. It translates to CAWSPPGQGRSYEQYF.

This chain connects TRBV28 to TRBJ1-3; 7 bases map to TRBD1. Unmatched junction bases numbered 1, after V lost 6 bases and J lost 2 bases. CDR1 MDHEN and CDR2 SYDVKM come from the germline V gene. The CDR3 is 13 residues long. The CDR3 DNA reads TGTGCCAGCAGAAGGGGGCCTGGAAACACCATATATTTT. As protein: CASRRGPGNTIYF.

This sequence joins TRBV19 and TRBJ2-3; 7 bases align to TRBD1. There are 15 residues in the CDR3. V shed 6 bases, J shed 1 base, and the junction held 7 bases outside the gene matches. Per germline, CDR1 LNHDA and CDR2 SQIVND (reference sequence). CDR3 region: CASSEGQKGTDTQYF. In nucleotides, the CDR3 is TGTGCCAGTAGCGAGGGACAGAAAGGCACAGATACGCAGTATTTT.

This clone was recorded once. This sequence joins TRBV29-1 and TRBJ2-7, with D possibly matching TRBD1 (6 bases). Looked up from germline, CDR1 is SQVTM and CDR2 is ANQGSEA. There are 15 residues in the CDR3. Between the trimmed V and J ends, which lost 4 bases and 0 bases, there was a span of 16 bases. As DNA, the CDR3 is TGCAGCGTTGTCCCAGGGGACCAAAGCTCCTACGAGCAGTACTTC. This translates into CSVVPGDQSSYEQYF.

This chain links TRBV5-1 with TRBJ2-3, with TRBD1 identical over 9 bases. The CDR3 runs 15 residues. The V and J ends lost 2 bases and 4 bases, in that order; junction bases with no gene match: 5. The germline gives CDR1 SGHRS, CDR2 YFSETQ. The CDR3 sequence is CASSFRTGDSDTQYF. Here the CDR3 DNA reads TGCGCCAGCAGCTTCCGGACAGGGGACTCAGATACGCAGTATTTT.

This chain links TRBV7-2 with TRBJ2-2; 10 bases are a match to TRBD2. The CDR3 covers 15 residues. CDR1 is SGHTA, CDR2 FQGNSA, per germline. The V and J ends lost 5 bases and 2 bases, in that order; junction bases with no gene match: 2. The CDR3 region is CASSRTSGNTGELFF. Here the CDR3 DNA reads TGTGCCAGCAGCCGGACTAGCGGCAACACCGGGGAGCTGTTTTTT. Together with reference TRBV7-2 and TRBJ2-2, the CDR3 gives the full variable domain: GAGVSQSPSNKVTEKGKDVELRCDPISGHTALYWYRQSLGQGLEFLIYFQGNSAPDKSGLPSDRFSAERTGGSVSTLTIQRTQQEDSAVYLCASSRTSGNTGELFFGEGSRLTVL.

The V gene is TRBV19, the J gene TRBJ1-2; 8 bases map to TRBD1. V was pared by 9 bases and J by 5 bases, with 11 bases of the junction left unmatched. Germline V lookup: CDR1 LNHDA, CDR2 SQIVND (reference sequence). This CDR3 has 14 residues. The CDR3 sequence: CASNSDRAAYGYTF. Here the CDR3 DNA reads TGTGCCAGCAACTCGGACAGGGCGGCTTATGGCTACACCTTC.

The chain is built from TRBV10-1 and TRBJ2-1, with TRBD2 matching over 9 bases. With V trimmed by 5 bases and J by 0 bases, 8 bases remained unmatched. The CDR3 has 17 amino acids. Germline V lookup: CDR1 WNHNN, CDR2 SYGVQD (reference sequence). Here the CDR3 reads CASSPIAGDTSYNEQFF. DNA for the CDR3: TGCGCCAGCAGTCCCATAGCGGGAGACACCTCCTACAATGAGCAGTTCTTC.

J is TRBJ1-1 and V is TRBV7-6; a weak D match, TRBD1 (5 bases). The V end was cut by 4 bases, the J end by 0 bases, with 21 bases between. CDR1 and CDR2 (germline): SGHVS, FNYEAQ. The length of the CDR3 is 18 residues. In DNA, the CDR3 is TGTGCCAGCAGCTCCGCGGGAAGCGGACAAGTCATGAACACTGAAGCTTTCTTT. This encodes CASSSAGSGQVMNTEAFF. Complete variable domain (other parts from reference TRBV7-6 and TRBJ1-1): GAGVSQSPRYKVTKRGQDVALRCDPISGHVSLYWYRQALGQGPEFLTYFNYEAQQDKSGLPNDRFSAERPEGSISTLTIQRTEQRDSAMYRCASSSAGSGQVMNTEAFFGQGTRLTVV.

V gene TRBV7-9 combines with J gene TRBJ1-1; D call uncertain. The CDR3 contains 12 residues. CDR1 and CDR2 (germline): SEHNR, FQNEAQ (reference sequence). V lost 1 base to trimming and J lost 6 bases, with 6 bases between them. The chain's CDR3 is CASSLVNSEAFF. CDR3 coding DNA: TGTGCCAGCAGCTTAGTTAATTCTGAAGCTTTCTTT.

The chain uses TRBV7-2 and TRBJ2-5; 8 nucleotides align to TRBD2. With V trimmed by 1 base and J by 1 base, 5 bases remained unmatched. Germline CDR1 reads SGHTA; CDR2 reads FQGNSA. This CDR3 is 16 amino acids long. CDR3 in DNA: TGTGCCAGCAGCTTAGGTTTCCTAGCGGGCCAAGAGACCCAGTACTTC. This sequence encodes CASSLGFLAGQETQYF.

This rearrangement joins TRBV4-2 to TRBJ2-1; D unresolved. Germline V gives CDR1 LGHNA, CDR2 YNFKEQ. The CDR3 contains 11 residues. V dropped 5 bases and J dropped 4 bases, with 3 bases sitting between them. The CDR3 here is CASSTYNEQFF. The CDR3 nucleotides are TGTGCCAGCAGCACTTACAATGAGCAGTTCTTC.

The CDR3 reads CASSESVGQGPYEQYF. CDR3 DNA: TGCGCCAGCAGTGAGTCGGTAGGACAGGGGCCTTACGAGCAGTACTTC. The chain carries TRBV10-1 and TRBJ2-7; TRBD1 aligns across 9 bases. This CDR3 region has 16 residues. Germline lookup yields CDR1 WNHNN and CDR2 SYGVQD (reference sequence). The J segment lost 4 bases and the V segment lost 0 bases, leaving 7 bases of the junction unmatched.

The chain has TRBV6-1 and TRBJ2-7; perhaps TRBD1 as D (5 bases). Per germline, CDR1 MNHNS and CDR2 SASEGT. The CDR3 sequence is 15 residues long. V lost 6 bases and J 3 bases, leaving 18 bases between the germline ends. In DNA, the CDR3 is TGTGCCAGCAGCCTCGGACACCCAAGGGACTACGAGCAGTACTTC. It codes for CASSLGHPRDYEQYF.

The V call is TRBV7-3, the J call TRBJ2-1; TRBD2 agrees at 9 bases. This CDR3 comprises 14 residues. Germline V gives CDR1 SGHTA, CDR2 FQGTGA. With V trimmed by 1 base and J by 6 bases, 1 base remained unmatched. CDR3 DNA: TGTGCCAGCAGCTTAAGCGGGGGGGCCAATGAGCAGTTCTTC. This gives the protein CASSLSGGANEQFF.

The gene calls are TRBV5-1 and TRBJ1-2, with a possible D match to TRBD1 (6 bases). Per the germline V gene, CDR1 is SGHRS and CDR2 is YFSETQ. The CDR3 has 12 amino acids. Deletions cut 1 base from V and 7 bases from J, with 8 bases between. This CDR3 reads CASSLRGSGYTF. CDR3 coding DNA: TGCGCCAGCAGCTTGAGGGGGTCTGGCTACACCTTC.

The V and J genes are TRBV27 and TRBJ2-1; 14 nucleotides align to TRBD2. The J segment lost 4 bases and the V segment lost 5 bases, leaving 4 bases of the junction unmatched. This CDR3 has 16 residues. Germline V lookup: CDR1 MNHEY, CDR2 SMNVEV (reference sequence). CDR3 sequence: CASSPGLAGGYNEQFF. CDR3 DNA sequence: TGTGCCAGCAGTCCCGGACTAGCGGGAGGTTACAATGAGCAGTTCTTC.

DNA of the CDR3: TGTGCCAGCTCAACGCAGACAGGGAATTCACCCCTCCACTTT. This encodes CASSTQTGNSPLHF. The chain couples TRBV18 to TRBJ1-6; TRBD1 matches 7 bases. V was clipped by 5 bases and J by 7 bases; unmatched bases: 5. The CDR3 is made up of 14 amino acids. CDR1 and CDR2 (germline): KGHSH, LQKENI.

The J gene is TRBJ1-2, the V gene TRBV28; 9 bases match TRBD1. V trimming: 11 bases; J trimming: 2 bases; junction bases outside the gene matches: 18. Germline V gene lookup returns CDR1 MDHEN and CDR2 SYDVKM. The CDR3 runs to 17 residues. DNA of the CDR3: TGTGCCGCTCCCCAAGGATCCTTCGGACAGGGGAACTATGGCTACACCTTC. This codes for CAAPQGSFGQGNYGYTF.

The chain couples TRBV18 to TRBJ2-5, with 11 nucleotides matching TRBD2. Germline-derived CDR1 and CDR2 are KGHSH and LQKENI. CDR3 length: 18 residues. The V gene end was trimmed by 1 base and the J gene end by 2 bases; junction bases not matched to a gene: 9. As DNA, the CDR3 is TGTGCCAGCTCACCACGAGTTAGCGGGGGGGCCAATCAAGAGACCCAGTACTTC. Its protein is CASSPRVSGGANQETQYF. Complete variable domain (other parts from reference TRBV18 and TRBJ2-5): NAGVMQNPRHLVRRRGQEARLRCSPMKGHSHVYWYRQLPEEGLKFMVYLQKENIIDESGMPKERFSAEFPKEGPSILRIQQVVRGDSAAYFCASSPRVSGGANQETQYFGPGTRLLVL.

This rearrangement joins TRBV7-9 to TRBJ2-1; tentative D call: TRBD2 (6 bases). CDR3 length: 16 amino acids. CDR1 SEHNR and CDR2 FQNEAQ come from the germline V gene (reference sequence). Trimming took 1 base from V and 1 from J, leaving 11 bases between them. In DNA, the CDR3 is TGTGCCAGCAGCTTAGGACGGGAGTGGTCCTACAATGAGCAGTTCTTC. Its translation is CASSLGREWSYNEQFF.

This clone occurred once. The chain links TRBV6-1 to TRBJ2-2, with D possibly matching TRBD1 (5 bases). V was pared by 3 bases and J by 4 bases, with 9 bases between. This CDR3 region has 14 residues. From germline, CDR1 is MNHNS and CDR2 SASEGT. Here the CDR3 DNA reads TGTGCCAGCAGTGAGCAGGGATTCACCGGGGAGCTGTTTTTT. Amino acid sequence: CASSEQGFTGELFF.